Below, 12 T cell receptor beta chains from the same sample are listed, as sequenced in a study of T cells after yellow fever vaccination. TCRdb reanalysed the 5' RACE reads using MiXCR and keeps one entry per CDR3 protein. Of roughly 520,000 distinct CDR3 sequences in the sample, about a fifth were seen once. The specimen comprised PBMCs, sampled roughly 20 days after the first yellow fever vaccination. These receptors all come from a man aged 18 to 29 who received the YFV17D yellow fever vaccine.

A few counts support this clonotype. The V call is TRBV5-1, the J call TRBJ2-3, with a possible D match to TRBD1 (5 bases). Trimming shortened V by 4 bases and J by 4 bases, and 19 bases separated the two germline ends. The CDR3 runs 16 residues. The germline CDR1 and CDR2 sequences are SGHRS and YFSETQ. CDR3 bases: TGCGCCAGCAGCCCCGGCGTTTTGGACATGGCAGATACGCAGTATTTT. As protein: CASSPGVLDMADTQYF.

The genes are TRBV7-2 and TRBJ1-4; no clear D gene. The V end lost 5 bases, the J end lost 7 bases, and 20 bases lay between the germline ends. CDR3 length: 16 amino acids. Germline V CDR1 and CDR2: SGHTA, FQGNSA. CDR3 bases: TGTGCCAGCAGCCTATTTGGAAGGTCCGGAGGTGAAAAACTGTTTTTT. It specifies CASSLFGRSGGEKLFF.

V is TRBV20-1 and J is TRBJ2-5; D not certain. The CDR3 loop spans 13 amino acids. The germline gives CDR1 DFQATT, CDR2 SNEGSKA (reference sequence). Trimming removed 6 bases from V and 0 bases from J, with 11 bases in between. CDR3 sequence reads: CSATRTNQETQYF. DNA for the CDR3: TGCAGTGCCACAAGGACGAACCAAGAGACCCAGTACTTC.

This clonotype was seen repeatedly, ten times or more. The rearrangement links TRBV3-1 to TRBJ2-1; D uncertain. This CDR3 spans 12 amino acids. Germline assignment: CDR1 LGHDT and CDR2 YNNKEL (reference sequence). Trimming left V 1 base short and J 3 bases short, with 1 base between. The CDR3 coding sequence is TGTGCCAGCAGCCAAGGCTACAATGAGCAGTTCTTC. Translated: CASSQGYNEQFF.

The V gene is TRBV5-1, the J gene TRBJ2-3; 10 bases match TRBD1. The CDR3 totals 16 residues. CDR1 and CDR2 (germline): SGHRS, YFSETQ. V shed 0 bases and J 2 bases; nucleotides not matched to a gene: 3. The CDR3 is CASSLGDRGFTDTQYF. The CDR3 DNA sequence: TGCGCCAGCAGCTTGGGGGACAGGGGATTCACAGATACGCAGTATTTT.

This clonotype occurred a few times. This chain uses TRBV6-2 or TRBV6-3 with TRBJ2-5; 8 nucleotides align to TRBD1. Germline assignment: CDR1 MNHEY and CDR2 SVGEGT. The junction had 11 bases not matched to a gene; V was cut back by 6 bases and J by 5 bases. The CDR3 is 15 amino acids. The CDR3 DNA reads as TGTGCCAGCAGCCGCGGACAGGGCTTAGACGAGACCCAGTACTTC. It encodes CASSRGQGLDETQYF.

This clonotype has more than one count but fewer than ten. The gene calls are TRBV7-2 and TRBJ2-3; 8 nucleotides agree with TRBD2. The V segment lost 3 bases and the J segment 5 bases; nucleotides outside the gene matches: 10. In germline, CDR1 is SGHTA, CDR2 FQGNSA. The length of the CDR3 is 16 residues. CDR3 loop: CASSLPSSGRGDTQYF. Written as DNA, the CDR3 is TGTGCCAGCAGCTTGCCATCTAGCGGGCGGGGAGATACGCAGTATTTT. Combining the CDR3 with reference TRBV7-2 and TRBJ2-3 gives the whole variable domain GAGVSQSPSNKVTEKGKDVELRCDPISGHTALYWYRQSLGQGLEFLIYFQGNSAPDKSGLPSDRFSAERTGGSVSTLTIQRTQQEDSAVYLCASSLPSSGRGDTQYFGPGTRLTVL.

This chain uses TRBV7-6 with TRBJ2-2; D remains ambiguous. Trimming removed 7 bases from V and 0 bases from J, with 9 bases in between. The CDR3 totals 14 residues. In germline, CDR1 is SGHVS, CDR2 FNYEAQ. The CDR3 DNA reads TGTGCCAGCAAAACCCTGCCGAACACCGGGGAGCTGTTTTTT. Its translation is CASKTLPNTGELFF.

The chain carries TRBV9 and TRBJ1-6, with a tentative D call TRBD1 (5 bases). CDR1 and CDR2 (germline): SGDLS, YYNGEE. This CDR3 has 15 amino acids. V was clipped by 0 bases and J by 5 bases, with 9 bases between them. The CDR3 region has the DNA TGTGCCAGCAGCGTAGTTGGGACGAATAATTCACCCCTCCACTTT. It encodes CASSVVGTNNSPLHF.

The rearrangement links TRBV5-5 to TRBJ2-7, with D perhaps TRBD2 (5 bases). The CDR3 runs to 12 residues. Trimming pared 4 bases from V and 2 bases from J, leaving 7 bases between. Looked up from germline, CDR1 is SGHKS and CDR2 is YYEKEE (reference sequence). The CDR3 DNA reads TGTGCCAGCAGCCCGGGGACCTACGAGCAGTACGTC. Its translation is CASSPGTYEQYV.

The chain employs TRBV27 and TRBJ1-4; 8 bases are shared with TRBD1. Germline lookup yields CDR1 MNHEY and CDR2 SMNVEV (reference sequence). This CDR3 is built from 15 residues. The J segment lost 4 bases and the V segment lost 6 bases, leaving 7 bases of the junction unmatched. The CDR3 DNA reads TGTGCCAGCAGCACTTACAGGGGGGGTAATGAAAAACTGTTTTTT. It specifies CASSTYRGGNEKLFF.

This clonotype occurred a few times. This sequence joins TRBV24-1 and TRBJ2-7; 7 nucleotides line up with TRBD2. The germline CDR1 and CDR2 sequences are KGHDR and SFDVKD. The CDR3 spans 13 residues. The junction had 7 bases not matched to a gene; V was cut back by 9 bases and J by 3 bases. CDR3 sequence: CATPRGKVYEQYV. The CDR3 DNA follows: TGTGCCACCCCGCGGGGGAAGGTCTACGAGCAGTACGTC.